The 11 T cell receptor beta chains below come from one sample, sequenced in a study of regulatory T cells in long-lasting Graves disease. Both iRepertoire HTBI primers and Arm-PCR of CDR3 regions were used to build the TCR beta libraries. MiXCR, run by TCRdb on the multiplex PCR reads, gives a single entry per CDR3 protein. The table has under 450,000 distinct CDR3 sequences, roughly 20% seen once. Stated time point: persistent/refractory GD, antithyroid drugs over 5 years with positive TRAb. Scientists built the TCR library using RNA that was extracted from PBMCs. The material sequenced was peripheral blood mononuclear cells (PBMCs), taken when the disease was refractory, from a patient treated with antithyroid drugs. The receptors here all came from a woman aged 40 to 50 with Graves disease.

This clonotype has only a few counts. The V gene is TRBV12-3 or TRBV12-4, the J gene TRBJ2-1; 9 bases agree with TRBD2. V shed 5 bases, J shed 7 bases, and the junction held 12 bases outside the gene matches. This CDR3 is 16 amino acids long. The CDR3 DNA follows: TGTGCCAGCAGTCTAATAGCGGGAGCCCTGGCGAATGAGCAGTTCTTC. Translation gives CASSLIAGALANEQFF.

The sample holds many counts of this clonotype. The chain employs TRBV28 and TRBJ1-1; no reliable D call. This CDR3 is 12 amino acids long. Per the germline V gene, CDR1 is MDHEN and CDR2 is SYDVKM. The V end lost 3 bases, the J end lost 5 bases, and 7 bases lay between the germline ends. CDR3 amino acids: CASSFEQTEAFF. The CDR3 nucleotides are TGTGCCAGCAGTTTTGAACAGACTGAAGCTTTCTTT.

This clonotype was counted ten times or more. CDR3 residues: CASSPSMGRGTYEQYF. The CDR3 DNA sequence: TGTGCCAGCAGTCCCTCCATGGGCAGGGGTACCTACGAGCAGTACTTC. The chain is built from TRBV28 and TRBJ2-7; the D gene is possibly TRBD1 (6 bases). Germline assignment: CDR1 MDHEN and CDR2 SYDVKM. The CDR3 is made up of 16 amino acids. The V and J ends lost 5 bases and 2 bases respectively, with 19 bases between them. Variable domain in full (rest from reference TRBV28 and TRBJ2-7): DVKVTQSSRYLVKRTGEKVFLECVQDMDHENMFWYRQDPGLGLRLIYFSYDVKMKEKGDIPEGYSVSREKKERFSLILESASTNQTSMYLCASSPSMGRGTYEQYFGPGTRLTVT.

This clonotype appeared many times. The chain is built from TRBV6-5 and TRBJ2-7; D gene unclear. The CDR3 is 18 residues long. Germline V gene lookup returns CDR1 MNHEY and CDR2 SVGAGI. The V and J ends lost 2 bases and 0 bases respectively, with 20 bases between them. CDR3 protein: CASSYSLADPSSSYEQYF. The CDR3 nucleotides read TGTGCCAGCAGTTACAGTCTTGCGGACCCCTCGAGCTCCTACGAGCAGTACTTC.

This clonotype occurred a few times. V is TRBV20-1 and J is TRBJ1-1; 9 bases agree with TRBD1. Germline V gene data show CDR1 as DFQATT and CDR2 as SNEGSKA (reference sequence). The CDR3 length is 10 residues. V was clipped by 8 bases and J by 6 bases; unmatched bases: 1. The CDR3 nucleotides are TGCAGTAACAGGGGGCCTGAAGCTTTCTTT. Protein product: CSNRGPEAFF.

The chain joins TRBV10-2 to TRBJ2-1, with TRBD1 identical over 8 bases. This CDR3 is 15 amino acids long. Trimming took 8 bases from V and 6 from J; bases not matched to a gene: 12. Germline CDR1 reads WSHSY; CDR2 reads SAAADI. The CDR3 loop reads CASRTSGTGRNEQFF. The CDR3, as DNA: TGCGCCAGCCGAACCTCCGGGACAGGTCGCAATGAGCAGTTCTTC.

This clonotype was seen repeatedly, ten times or more. The J gene is TRBJ1-2, the V gene TRBV6-5; D remains unclear. V was trimmed by 0 bases and J by 4 bases, leaving 9 bases between them. Looked up from germline, CDR1 is MNHEY and CDR2 is SVGAGI. The CDR3 totals 14 residues. CDR3 nucleotide sequence: TGTGCCAGCAGTTACTCGGCCGAGACCTATGGCTACACCTTC. Translated, it gives CASSYSAETYGYTF.

In its sample, this clonotype was seen many times. This chain connects TRBV2 to TRBJ1-2; unclear D gene. The CDR3 runs to 15 residues. Trimming left V 1 base short and J 4 bases short, with 13 bases between. The germline CDR1 and CDR2 sequences are SNHLY and FYNNEI. CDR3 nucleotides: TGTGCCAGCAGTGAAGGATTCCAGACGCTCTATGGCTACACCTTC. Its protein product is CASSEGFQTLYGYTF.

V gene TRBV7-3 combines with J gene TRBJ2-3; D is perhaps TRBD2 (5 bases). V gave up 1 base and J gave up 2 bases, with 10 bases separating them. The CDR3 is made up of 15 amino acids. Germline V gene sequence: CDR1 SGHTA, CDR2 FQGTGA. The CDR3 nucleotides are TGTGCCAGCAGCTTAAGGGAGTATGACACAGATACGCAGTATTTT. Its translation: CASSLREYDTDTQYF.

The V call is TRBV10-1, the J call TRBJ2-7, with D possibly TRBD2 on 5 matching bases. The CDR3 covers 12 residues. The V gene lost 2 bases and the J gene lost 9 bases, with 11 bases spanning the gap. Germline CDR1 WNHNN, CDR2 SYGVQD (reference sequence). The DNA of the CDR3 is TGCGCCAGCAGTGAGGCGGAGGAAAGGCAGTACTTC. Its protein product is CASSEAEERQYF.

This clonotype was seen at least ten times. V gene TRBV6-1 combines with J gene TRBJ2-4; maybe TRBD2 (7 bases). V was clipped by 6 bases and J by 8 bases, with 14 bases between them. CDR3 length equals 13 residues. Germline CDR1 MNHNS, CDR2 SASEGT. The CDR3 DNA sequence: TGTGCCAGCAGACCAACAGGGAGGGACATTCAGTACTTC. As protein: CASRPTGRDIQYF.